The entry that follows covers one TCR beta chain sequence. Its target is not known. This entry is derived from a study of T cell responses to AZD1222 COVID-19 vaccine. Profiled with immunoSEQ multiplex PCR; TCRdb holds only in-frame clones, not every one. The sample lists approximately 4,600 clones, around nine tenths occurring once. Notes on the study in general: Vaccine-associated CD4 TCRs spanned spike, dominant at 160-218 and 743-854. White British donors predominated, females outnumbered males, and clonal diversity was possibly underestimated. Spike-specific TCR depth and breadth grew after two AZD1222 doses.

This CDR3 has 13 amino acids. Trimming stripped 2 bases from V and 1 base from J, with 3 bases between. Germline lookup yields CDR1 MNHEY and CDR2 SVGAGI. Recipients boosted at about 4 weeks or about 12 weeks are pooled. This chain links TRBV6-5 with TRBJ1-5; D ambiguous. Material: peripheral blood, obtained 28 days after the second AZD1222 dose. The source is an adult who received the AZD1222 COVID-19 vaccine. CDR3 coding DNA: TGTGCCAGCAGTTACGGAAGCAATCAGCCCCAGCATTTT. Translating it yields CASSYGSNQPQHF.